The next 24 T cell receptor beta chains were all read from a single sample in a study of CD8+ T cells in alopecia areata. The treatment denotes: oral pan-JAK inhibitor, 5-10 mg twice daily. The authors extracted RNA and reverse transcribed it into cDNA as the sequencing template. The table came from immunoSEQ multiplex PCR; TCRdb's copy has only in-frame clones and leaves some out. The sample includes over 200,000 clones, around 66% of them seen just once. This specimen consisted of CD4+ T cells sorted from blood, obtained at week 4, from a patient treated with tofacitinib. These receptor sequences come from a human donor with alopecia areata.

The CDR3 DNA sequence: TGTGCCAGCAGCCAAGCCGGAGTGGGCACTGAAGCTTTCTTT. Its translation is CASSQAGVGTEAFF. V usage is TRBV4-2 and J usage is TRBJ1-1; D not certain. Germline V gives CDR1 LGHNA, CDR2 YNFKEQ. V shed 1 base and J shed 4 bases, with 10 bases lying between them. The CDR3 loop spans 14 amino acids.

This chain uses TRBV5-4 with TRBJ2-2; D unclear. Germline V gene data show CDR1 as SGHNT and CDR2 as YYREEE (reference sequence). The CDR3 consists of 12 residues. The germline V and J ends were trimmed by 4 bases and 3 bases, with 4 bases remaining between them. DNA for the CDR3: TGTGCCAGCAGCGCGTACACCGGGGAGCTGTTTTTT. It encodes CASSAYTGELFF.

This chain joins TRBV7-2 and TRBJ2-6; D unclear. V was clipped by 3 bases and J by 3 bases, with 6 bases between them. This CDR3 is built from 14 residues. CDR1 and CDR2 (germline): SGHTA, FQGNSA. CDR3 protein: CASSFYSGANVLTF. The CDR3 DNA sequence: TGTGCCAGCAGCTTCTATAGTGGGGCCAACGTCCTGACTTTC. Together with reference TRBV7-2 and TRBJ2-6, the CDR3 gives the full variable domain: GAGVSQSPSNKVTEKGKDVELRCDPISGHTALYWYRQSLGQGLEFLIYFQGNSAPDKSGLPSDRFSAERTGGSVSTLTIQRTQQEDSAVYLCASSFYSGANVLTFGAGSRLTVL.

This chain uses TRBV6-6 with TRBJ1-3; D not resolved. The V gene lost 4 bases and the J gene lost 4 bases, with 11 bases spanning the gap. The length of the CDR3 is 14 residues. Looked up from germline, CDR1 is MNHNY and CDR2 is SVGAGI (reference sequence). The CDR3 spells CASSSWNLGNTIYF. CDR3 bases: TGTGCCAGCAGTTCTTGGAATTTGGGAAACACCATATATTTT.

CDR3 nucleotide sequence: TGTGCCTGGAGTACATCATATGGGAACACTGAAGCTTTCTTT. It encodes CAWSTSYGNTEAFF. The rearrangement links TRBV30 to TRBJ1-1; no reliable D call. Germline values: CDR1 GTSNPN, CDR2 SVGIG (reference sequence). V was pared by 2 bases and J by 1 base, with 11 bases between. CDR3 length: 14 residues.

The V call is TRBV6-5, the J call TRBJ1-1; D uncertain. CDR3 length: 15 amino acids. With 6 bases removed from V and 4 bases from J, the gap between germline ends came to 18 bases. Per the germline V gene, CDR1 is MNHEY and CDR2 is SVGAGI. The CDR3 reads CASSRRGPLGTEAFF. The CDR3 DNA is TGTGCCAGCAGCCGACGAGGGCCGTTGGGCACTGAAGCTTTCTTT.

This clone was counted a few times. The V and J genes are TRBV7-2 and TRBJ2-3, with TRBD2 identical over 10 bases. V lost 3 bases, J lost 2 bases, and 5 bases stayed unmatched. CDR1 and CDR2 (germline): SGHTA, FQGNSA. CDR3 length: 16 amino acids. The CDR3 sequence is CASSFGTSVPTDTQYF. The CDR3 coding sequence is TGTGCCAGCAGCTTTGGGACTAGCGTGCCCACAGATACGCAGTATTTT.

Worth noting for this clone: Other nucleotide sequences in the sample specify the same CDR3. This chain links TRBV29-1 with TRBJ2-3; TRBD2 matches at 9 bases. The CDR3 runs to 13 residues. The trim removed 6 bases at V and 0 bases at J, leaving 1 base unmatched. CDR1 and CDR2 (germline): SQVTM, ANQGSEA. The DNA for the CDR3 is TGCAGCGTCGGGACTAGCAGCACAGATACGCAGTATTTT. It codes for CSVGTSSTDTQYF.

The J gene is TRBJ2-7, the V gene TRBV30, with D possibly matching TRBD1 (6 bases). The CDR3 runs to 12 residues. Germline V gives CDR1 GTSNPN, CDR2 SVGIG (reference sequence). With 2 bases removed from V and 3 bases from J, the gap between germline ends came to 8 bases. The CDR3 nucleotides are TGTGCCTGGAGTAGGGGGAACTACGAGCAGTACTTC. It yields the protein CAWSRGNYEQYF.

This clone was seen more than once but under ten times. The CDR3 region has the DNA TGTGCCAGCACCCTCACAGATACGCAGTATTTT. It is translated as CASTLTDTQYF. The chain combines TRBV6-5 with TRBJ2-3; unclear D gene. The germline CDR1 and CDR2 sequences are MNHEY and SVGAGI. This CDR3 contains 11 residues. Trimming left V 7 bases short and J 2 bases short, with 4 bases between.

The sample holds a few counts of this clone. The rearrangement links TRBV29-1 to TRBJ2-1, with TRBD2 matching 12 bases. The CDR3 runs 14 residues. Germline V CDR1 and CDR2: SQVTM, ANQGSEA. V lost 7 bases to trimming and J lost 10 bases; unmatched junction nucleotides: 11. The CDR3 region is CSGINGLAGREQFF. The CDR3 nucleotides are TGCAGCGGTATAAATGGACTAGCGGGGAGGGAGCAGTTCTTC.

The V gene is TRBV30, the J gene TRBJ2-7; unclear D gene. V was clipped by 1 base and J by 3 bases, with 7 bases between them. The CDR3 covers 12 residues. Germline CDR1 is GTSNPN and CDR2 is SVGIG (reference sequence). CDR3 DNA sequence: TGTGCCTGGAGTGATGGGTACTACGAGCAGTACTTC. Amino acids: CAWSDGYYEQYF.

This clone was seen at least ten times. CDR3: CAISDERWTGELFF. In DNA, the CDR3 is TGTGCCATCAGTGATGAGCGTTGGACCGGGGAGCTGTTTTTT. The chain couples TRBV10-3 to TRBJ2-2; D unclear. V gave up 3 bases and J gave up 5 bases, with 10 bases separating them. Germline V lookup: CDR1 ENHRY, CDR2 SYGVKD. The CDR3 length is 14 residues.

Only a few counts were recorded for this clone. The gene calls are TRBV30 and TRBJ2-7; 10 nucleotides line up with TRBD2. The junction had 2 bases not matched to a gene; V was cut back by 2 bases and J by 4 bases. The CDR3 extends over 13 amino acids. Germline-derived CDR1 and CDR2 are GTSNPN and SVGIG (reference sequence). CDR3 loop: CAWSSGGAYEQYF. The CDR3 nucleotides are TGTGCCTGGAGTAGCGGGGGGGCGTACGAGCAGTACTTC.

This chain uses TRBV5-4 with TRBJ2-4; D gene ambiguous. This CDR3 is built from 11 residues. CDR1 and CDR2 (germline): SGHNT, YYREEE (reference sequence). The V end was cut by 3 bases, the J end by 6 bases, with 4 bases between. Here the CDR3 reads CASSSTNIQYF. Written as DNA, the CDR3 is TGTGCCAGCAGCTCAACAAACATTCAGTACTTC. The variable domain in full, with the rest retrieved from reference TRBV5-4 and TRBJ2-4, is ETGVTQSPTHLIKTRGQQVTLRCSSQSGHNTVSWYQQALGQGPQFIFQYYREEENGRGNFPPRFSGLQFPNYSSELNVNALELDDSALYLCASSSTNIQYFGAGTRLSVL.

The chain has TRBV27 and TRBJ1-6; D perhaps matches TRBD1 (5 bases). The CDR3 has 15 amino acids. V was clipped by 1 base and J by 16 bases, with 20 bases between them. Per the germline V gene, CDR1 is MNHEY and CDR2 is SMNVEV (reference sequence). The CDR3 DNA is TGTGCCAGCAGTTTATGGGTGACAGAGCCTCGAGTGCTCCACTTT. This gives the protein CASSLWVTEPRVLHF.

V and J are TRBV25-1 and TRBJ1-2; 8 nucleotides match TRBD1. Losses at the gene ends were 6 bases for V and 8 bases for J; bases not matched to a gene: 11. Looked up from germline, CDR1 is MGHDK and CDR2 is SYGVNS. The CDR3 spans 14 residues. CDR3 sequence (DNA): TGTGCCAGCAGCAGTACCGGGACAGGCCTGGGCTACACCTTC. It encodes CASSSTGTGLGYTF.

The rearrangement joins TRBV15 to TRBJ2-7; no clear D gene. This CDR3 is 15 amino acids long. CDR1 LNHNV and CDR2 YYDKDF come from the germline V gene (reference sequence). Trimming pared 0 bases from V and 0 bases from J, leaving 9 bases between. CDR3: CATSRDRTVSYEQYF. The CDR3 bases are TGTGCCACCAGCAGAGACCGGACGGTCTCCTACGAGCAGTACTTC.

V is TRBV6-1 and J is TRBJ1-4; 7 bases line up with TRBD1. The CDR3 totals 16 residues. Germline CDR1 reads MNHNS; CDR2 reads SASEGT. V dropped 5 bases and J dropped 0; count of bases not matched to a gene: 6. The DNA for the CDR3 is TGTGCCAGCAGTCAAGGGACAGCTGCAACTAATGAAAAACTGTTTTTT. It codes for CASSQGTAATNEKLFF.

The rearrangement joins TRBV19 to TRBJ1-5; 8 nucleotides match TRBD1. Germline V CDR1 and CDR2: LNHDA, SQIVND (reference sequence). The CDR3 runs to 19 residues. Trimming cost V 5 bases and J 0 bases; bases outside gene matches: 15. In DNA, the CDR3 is TGTGCCAGTAGTTTCCTGACAGGGGCCAGCCTTTATAGCAATCAGCCCCAGCATTTT. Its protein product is CASSFLTGASLYSNQPQHF.

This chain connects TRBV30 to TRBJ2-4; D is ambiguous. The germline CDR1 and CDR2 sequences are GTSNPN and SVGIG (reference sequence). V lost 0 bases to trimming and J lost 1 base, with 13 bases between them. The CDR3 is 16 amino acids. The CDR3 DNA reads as TGTGCCTGGAGTGTCGGGTTCGGCGCGGCCAAAAACATTCAGTACTTC. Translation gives CAWSVGFGAAKNIQYF.

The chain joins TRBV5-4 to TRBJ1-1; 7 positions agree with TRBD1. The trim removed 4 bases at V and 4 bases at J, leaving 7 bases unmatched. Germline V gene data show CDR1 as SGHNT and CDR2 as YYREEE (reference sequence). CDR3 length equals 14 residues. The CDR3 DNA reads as TGTGCCAGCAGCCCCTGGGACAGCGGCACTGAAGCTTTCTTT. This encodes CASSPWDSGTEAFF.

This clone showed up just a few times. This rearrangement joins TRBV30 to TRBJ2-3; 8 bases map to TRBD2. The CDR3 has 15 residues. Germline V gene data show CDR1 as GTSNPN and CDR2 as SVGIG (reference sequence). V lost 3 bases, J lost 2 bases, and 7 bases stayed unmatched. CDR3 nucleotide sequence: TGTGCCTGGAGCCGGGCGGGGGGCATCACAGATACGCAGTATTTT. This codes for CAWSRAGGITDTQYF. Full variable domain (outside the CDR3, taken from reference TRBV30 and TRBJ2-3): SQTIHQWPATLVQPVGSPLSLECTVEGTSNPNLYWYRQAAGRGLQLLFYSVGIGQISSEVPQNLSASRPQDRQFILSSKKLLLSDSGFYLCAWSRAGGITDTQYFGPGTRLTVL.

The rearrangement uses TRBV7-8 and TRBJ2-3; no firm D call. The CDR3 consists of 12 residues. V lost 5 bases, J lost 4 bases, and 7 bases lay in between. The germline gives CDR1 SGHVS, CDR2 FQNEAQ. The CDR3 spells CASSPLPDTQYF. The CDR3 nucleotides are TGTGCCAGCAGCCCCTTGCCAGATACGCAGTATTTT.